This T cell receptor (beta chain) was retrieved from a study of blood T cell repertoires in COVID-19. Study in general: COVID-19 samples from acute and convalescent phases originated in the United States, Italy and Spain. The analysed material was cDNA or gDNA that came from T cells, B-cell-depleted T cells, or PBMCs.

In the original workflow: Estimated nucleated cell counts came from reference gene primer amplification. The table came from immunoSEQ multiplex PCR; TCRdb's copy has only in-frame clones and leaves some out. The D gene and trimming were derived from the DNA, and the V and J assignments and clone size from that table. The data hold a few hundred thousand clones, with approximately 85% observed a single time. CDR1 MNHNY and CDR2 SVGAGI come from the germline V gene (reference sequence). The CDR3 sequence is 17 residues long. The germline V and J ends were trimmed by 5 bases and 1 base, with 15 bases remaining between them.

The sequencing input was peripheral blood. The J gene is TRBJ2-6, the V gene TRBV6-6, with D maybe TRBD1 (6 bases). This clonotype originated in a human donor in a cohort sampled during active COVID-19. The CDR3 region is CASSRSGTPSGANVLTF. The CDR3 nucleotides read TGTGCCAGCAGTCGCTCCGGGACACCTTCTGGGGCCAACGTCCTGACTTTC.